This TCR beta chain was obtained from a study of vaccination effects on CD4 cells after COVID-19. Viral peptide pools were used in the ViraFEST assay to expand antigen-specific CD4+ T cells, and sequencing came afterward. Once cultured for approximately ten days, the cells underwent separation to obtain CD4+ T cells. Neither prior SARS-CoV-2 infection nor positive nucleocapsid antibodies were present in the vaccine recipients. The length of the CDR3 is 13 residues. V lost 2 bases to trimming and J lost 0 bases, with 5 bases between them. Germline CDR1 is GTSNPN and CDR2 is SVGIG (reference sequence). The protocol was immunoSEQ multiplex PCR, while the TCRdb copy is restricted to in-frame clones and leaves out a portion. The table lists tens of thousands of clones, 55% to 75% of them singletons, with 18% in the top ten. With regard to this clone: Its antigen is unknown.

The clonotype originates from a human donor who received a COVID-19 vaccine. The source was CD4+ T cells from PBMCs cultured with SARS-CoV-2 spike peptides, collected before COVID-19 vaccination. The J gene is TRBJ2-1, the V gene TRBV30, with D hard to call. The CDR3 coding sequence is TGTGCCTGGAGTCCGGGCTCCTACAATGAGCAGTTCTTC. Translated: CAWSPGSYNEQFF.